This TCR beta chain originates from a study of blood T cells in healthy people across ages. Notes on the study in general: The unknown donor CMV status may have confounded expanded clonotype changes.

Combining a sample-barcoded 5' primer with a J-beta primer mix, a second PCR ran for about 7 to 12 cycles. Each CDR3 protein gets one entry after TCRdb re-called the 5' RACE reads with MiXCR. The sample contains about 640,000 distinct CDR3 sequences, roughly 58% of which appear only once. Trimming stripped 3 bases from V and 0 bases from J, with 9 bases between. The CDR3 has 15 residues. Germline values: CDR1 KGHSH, CDR2 LQKENI. Of note for this clonotype: The antigen is undetermined.

This rearrangement joins TRBV18 to TRBJ1-3, with D possibly being TRBD1 (6 bases). The receptor comes from a man aged 60 to 69 in good health. The sample consisted of blood. CDR3 protein: CASSPGQNSGNTIYF. In nucleotides, the CDR3 is TGTGCCAGCTCACCCGGACAGAACTCTGGAAACACCATATATTTT.